A single sample gave rise to the 3 T cell receptor beta chains below, sequenced in a study of OX40 agonist ivuxolimab in advanced cancers. TCRdb keeps only in-frame clones here, not all; method: immunoSEQ multiplex PCR. The data show under 70,000 clones, under 95% seen once. The sample consisted of CD4+ or CD8+ T cells sorted from blood, taken in a trial of the OX40 agonist ivuxolimab. All receptors come from an adult with an advanced solid tumor such as melanoma, head and neck, liver or kidney cancer.

The chain couples TRBV29-1 to TRBJ2-3; 11 nucleotides agree with TRBD2. After removal of 7 bases from V and 3 bases from J, the junction contained 15 bases not matched to a gene. CDR1 and CDR2 (germline): SQVTM, ANQGSEA. This CDR3 is 17 amino acids long. The CDR3 bases are TGCAGCGCCGCCCGACTAGCGGGACCCGGGGGAACAGATACGCAGTATTTT. Translating gives CSAARLAGPGGTDTQYF.

This sequence joins TRBV9 and TRBJ2-5; no firm D call. Germline CDR1 SGDLS, CDR2 YYNGEE. This CDR3 has 13 amino acids. Trimming cost V 1 base and J 2 bases, with 6 bases left between them. The DNA for the CDR3 is TGTGCCAGCAGCGTACCGGGTCAAGAGACCCAGTACTTC. The encoded protein is CASSVPGQETQYF. Full variable domain (outside the CDR3, taken from reference TRBV9 and TRBJ2-5): DSGVTQTPKHLITATGQRVTLRCSPRSGDLSVYWYQQSLDQGLQFLIQYYNGEERAKGNILERFSAQQFPDLHSELNLSSLELGDSALYFCASSVPGQETQYFGPGTRLLVL.

The rearrangement joins TRBV5-4 to TRBJ2-1; 9 bases agree with TRBD2. The CDR3 length is 16 residues. Germline V gene data show CDR1 as SGHNT and CDR2 as YYREEE (reference sequence). The V gene end was trimmed by 4 bases and the J gene end by 6 bases; junction bases not matched to a gene: 11. CDR3 DNA sequence: TGTGCCAGCAGCCCCAAGCGGGGGGTGGTGTCCAATGAGCAGTTCTTC. Its translation is CASSPKRGVVSNEQFF.